The 9 T cell receptor beta chains presented below share a single source sample, sequenced in a study of shared clonotypes between healthy human individuals. TCRdb's table, derived via immunoSEQ multiplex PCR, lists solely in-frame clones and lacks some. The data contain some 550,000 clones, 97% of them singletons. Sequencing input: naive CD4+ T cells sorted from blood. Sample subset: CD45RA+ positively selected. The origin of the receptors is a woman aged 25-40 years in good health.

The rearrangement uses TRBV18 and TRBJ1-2; no firm D call. The CDR3 covers 15 residues. Trimming shortened V by 6 bases and J by 0 bases, and 14 bases separated the two germline ends. The germline V gene has CDR1 KGHSH and CDR2 LQKENI. The CDR3 nucleotides read TGTGCCAGCTCCTTCGGGAGGGCTACTAACTATGGCTACACCTTC. Translating it yields CASSFGRATNYGYTF.

This sequence joins TRBV19 and TRBJ1-5; TRBD1 might be the D (5 bases). Trimming removed 9 bases from V and 9 bases from J, with 21 bases in between. Germline V lookup: CDR1 LNHDA, CDR2 SQIVND (reference sequence). There are 14 residues in the CDR3. CDR3: CASGDRVSQGPQHF. The CDR3 DNA follows: TGTGCCAGCGGTGACCGCGTCAGTCAGGGGCCCCAGCATTTT.

The V call is TRBV30, the J call TRBJ1-3, with D maybe TRBD1 (6 bases). The germline gives CDR1 GTSNPN, CDR2 SVGIG (reference sequence). V lost 2 bases, J lost 2 bases, and 13 bases lay in between. This CDR3 region has 15 residues. Written as DNA, the CDR3 is TGTGCCTGGAGTAAGGGGGGGAATACTGGAAACACCATATATTTT. Translating gives CAWSKGGNTGNTIYF.

This clone has just one count. The V gene is TRBV5-4, the J gene TRBJ2-6; D is ambiguous. CDR1 is SGHNT, CDR2 YYREEE, per germline (reference sequence). The CDR3 is made up of 16 amino acids. Deletions cut 4 bases from V and 1 base from J, with 12 bases between. The CDR3 reads CASSIPGLSGANVLTF. The CDR3 DNA reads as TGTGCCAGCAGCATTCCCGGATTATCTGGGGCCAACGTCCTGACTTTC.

The chain combines TRBV11-2 with TRBJ1-4; D is uncertain. V dropped 4 bases and J dropped 8 bases, with 17 bases sitting between them. The V gene's germline CDR1 is SGHAT and CDR2 FQNNGV. The CDR3 totals 15 residues. CDR3 amino acids: CASSSPGRVREKLFF. Written as DNA, the CDR3 is TGTGCCAGCAGCTCACCGGGAAGGGTCAGGGAAAAACTGTTTTTT.

This clone was picked up one time. This chain connects TRBV10-2 to TRBJ2-5; D is possibly TRBD1 (6 bases). Trimming pared 2 bases from V and 7 bases from J, leaving 17 bases between. The CDR3 spans 15 residues. Germline V CDR1 and CDR2: WSHSY, SAAADI. The chain's CDR3 is CASSEGTTGQGTQYF. The CDR3 nucleotides are TGCGCCAGCAGTGAGGGGACCACAGGGCAGGGGACCCAGTACTTC.

This clone appeared a single time. This rearrangement joins TRBV2 to TRBJ2-5, with TRBD1 identical over 7 bases. The tail of the sequence fits TRBJ2-7 better, so the J call may be wrong. The CDR3 extends over 17 amino acids. The germline gives CDR1 SNHLY, CDR2 FYNNEI. The CDR3 is CASRRTGLSGRSYEQYF. DNA for the CDR3: TGTGCCAGCAGGCGGACAGGTCTGAGCGGAAGGTCCTACGAGCAGTACTTC.

This chain links TRBV5-1 with TRBJ2-7; TRBD1 matches 9 bases. J lost 3 bases, V lost 4 bases, and 11 bases had no gene match. The germline V gene has CDR1 SGHRS and CDR2 YFSETQ. This CDR3 region has 16 residues. The CDR3 region has the DNA TGCGCCAGCAGCACCGGCCGGGACAGGGCTAACTACGAGCAGTACTTC. It is translated as CASSTGRDRANYEQYF.

This sequence joins TRBV2 and TRBJ2-3, with D unresolved. Trimming pared 3 bases from V and 0 bases from J, leaving 16 bases between. The CDR3 extends over 17 amino acids. Germline assignment: CDR1 SNHLY and CDR2 FYNNEI. The CDR3 DNA follows: TGTGCCAGCAGTGACGCGACGAACGGGCGGAGCACAGATACGCAGTATTTT. Its protein product is CASSDATNGRSTDTQYF.